Listed below are T cell receptor beta chains from one sample, sequenced in a study of identifying expanded T cells in peripheral blood. Sequenced by immunoSEQ multiplex PCR; TCRdb stores in-frame clones only, minus some. The sample records over 100,000 clones, around 90% being singletons. Sequencing input: blood. All receptors derive from a person aged 18 to 70 in good health. The CDR3 runs from the conserved cysteine through the conserved F or W. D genes are given only for firm matches. For some rows the clone size is stated as once, few or many, or as a class when expanded; others skip it.

v_gene: TRBV4-1; d_gene: .; abundance: .; j_gene: TRBJ2-1; CDR3aa: CASSRLALPYNEQFF; CDR3nt: TGCGCCAGCAGCCGGTTAGCGCTGCCCTACAATGAGCAGTTCTTC
v_gene: TRBV5-1; d_gene: .; abundance: .; j_gene: TRBJ1-2; CDR3aa: CASSLVTGNYGYTF; CDR3nt: TGCGCCAGCAGCTTGGTTACAGGGAACTATGGCTACACCTTC
v_gene: TRBV7-3; d_gene: TRBD1; abundance: .; j_gene: TRBJ2-2; CDR3aa: CASGQPGQGVGELFF; CDR3nt: TGTGCCAGCGGACAGCCGGGACAGGGGGTCGGGGAGCTGTTTTTT
v_gene: TRBV7-2; d_gene: TRBD1; abundance: .; j_gene: TRBJ1-2; CDR3aa: CASSLESWQGDYGYTF; CDR3nt: TGTGCCAGCAGCTTAGAGTCTTGGCAGGGGGACTATGGCTACACCTTC
v_gene: TRBV28; d_gene: TRBD1; abundance: .; j_gene: TRBJ1-4; CDR3aa: CASYRGNEKLFF; CDR3nt: TGTGCCAGCTACAGGGGGAATGAAAAACTGTTTTTT
v_gene: TRBV30; d_gene: .; abundance: .; j_gene: TRBJ1-1; CDR3aa: CAWGRDTNTEAFF; CDR3nt: TGTGCCTGGGGCCGGGATACGAACACTGAAGCTTTCTTT
v_gene: TRBV18; d_gene: .; abundance: .; j_gene: TRBJ1-4; CDR3aa: CASSPGGTGKELFF; CDR3nt: TGTGCCAGCTCACCCGGGGGGACTGGGAAAGAACTGTTTTTT
v_gene: TRBV5-1; d_gene: TRBD2; abundance: .; j_gene: TRBJ2-7; CDR3aa: CASSLIPTSGTYEQYF; CDR3nt: TGCGCCAGCAGCTTGATACCGACTAGCGGGACCTACGAGCAGTACTTC
v_gene: TRBV6-5; d_gene: .; abundance: .; j_gene: TRBJ2-7; CDR3aa: CASSQTLGTQNEQYF; CDR3nt: TGTGCCAGCAGTCAAACCCTCGGGACACAGAACGAGCAGTACTTC
v_gene: TRBV5-1; d_gene: .; abundance: once; j_gene: TRBJ2-1; CDR3aa: CASSLSGDSYNEQFF; CDR3nt: TGCGCCAGCAGCTTGAGTGGGGACTCCTACAATGAGCAGTTCTTC
v_gene: TRBV10-1; d_gene: .; abundance: .; j_gene: TRBJ2-5; CDR3aa: CASRYLVEDGGRQETQYF; CDR3nt: TGCGCCAGCAGATATTTGGTGGAGGACGGGGGCAGGCAAGAGACCCAGTACTTC
v_gene: TRBV4-2; d_gene: .; abundance: .; j_gene: TRBJ1-5; CDR3aa: CASSQEGARGNQPQHF; CDR3nt: TGTGCCAGCAGCCAAGAAGGGGCAAGGGGCAATCAGCCCCAGCATTTT
v_gene: TRBV9; d_gene: .; abundance: .; j_gene: TRBJ1-6; CDR3aa: CASSVVPENSPLHF; CDR3nt: TGTGCCAGCAGCGTAGTTCCAGAAAATTCACCCCTCCACTTT
v_gene: TRBV5-1; d_gene: .; abundance: .; j_gene: TRBJ2-1; CDR3aa: CASSLAAGKNEQFF; CDR3nt: TGCGCCAGCAGCTTGGCCGCAGGGAAGAATGAGCAGTTCTTC
v_gene: TRBV7-8; d_gene: .; abundance: .; j_gene: TRBJ1-1; CDR3aa: CASSRGPSEAFF; CDR3nt: TGTGCCAGCAGCCGCGGACCGAGTGAAGCTTTCTTT
v_gene: TRBV6-1; d_gene: .; abundance: .; j_gene: TRBJ2-6; CDR3aa: CASRRHYSGANVLTF; CDR3nt: TGTGCCAGCAGAAGGCATTACTCTGGGGCCAACGTCCTGACTTTC
v_gene: TRBV5-8; d_gene: .; abundance: .; j_gene: TRBJ2-3; CDR3aa: CATPMGGNTQYF; CDR3nt: TGTGCCACCCCCATGGGTGGGAATACGCAGTATTTT
v_gene: TRBV27; d_gene: TRBD2; abundance: .; j_gene: TRBJ2-7; CDR3aa: CASATSGTYEQYF; CDR3nt: TGTGCCAGCGCGACTAGCGGAACCTACGAGCAGTACTTC
v_gene: TRBV5-4; d_gene: TRBD2; abundance: .; j_gene: TRBJ2-3; CDR3aa: CASSTPRAGESTDTQYF; CDR3nt: TGTGCCAGCAGCACCCCCCGAGCGGGAGAGAGCACAGATACGCAGTATTTT
v_gene: TRBV5-6; d_gene: TRBD2; abundance: .; j_gene: TRBJ2-7; CDR3aa: CASKRETEQYF; CDR3nt: TGTGCCAGCAAGCGGGAGACGGAGCAGTACTTC
v_gene: TRBV6-6; d_gene: TRBD1; abundance: .; j_gene: TRBJ1-2; CDR3aa: CASSPSDRVRGYTF; CDR3nt: TGTGCCAGCAGCCCCTCCGACAGGGTGAGGGGCTACACCTTC
v_gene: TRBV19; d_gene: .; abundance: few; j_gene: TRBJ1-2; CDR3aa: CASTPRGAGPQSYGYTF; CDR3nt: TGTGCCAGTACCCCCCGGGGGGCAGGGCCGCAATCCTATGGCTACACCTTC
v_gene: TRBV7-9; d_gene: TRBD1; abundance: .; j_gene: TRBJ1-2; CDR3aa: CASSLLTGGFGYTF; CDR3nt: TGTGCCAGCAGCTTACTGACAGGGGGCTTTGGCTACACCTTC
v_gene: TRBV7-3; d_gene: .; abundance: .; j_gene: TRBJ1-2; CDR3aa: CASSPFQGERDGYTF; CDR3nt: TGTGCCAGCAGCCCGTTCCAGGGTGAACGGGATGGCTACACCTTC
v_gene: TRBV7-2; d_gene: .; abundance: .; j_gene: TRBJ2-5; CDR3aa: CASSLPGGIPYF; CDR3nt: TGTGCCAGCAGCTTACCCGGAGGGATCCCGTACTTC
v_gene: TRBV7-9; d_gene: .; abundance: .; j_gene: TRBJ1-1; CDR3aa: CASSSPWSAEAFF; CDR3nt: TGTGCCAGCAGCTCCCCTTGGTCCGCTGAAGCTTTCTTT
v_gene: TRBV4-2; d_gene: TRBD2; abundance: .; j_gene: TRBJ2-1; CDR3aa: CASSYPTSGHKGEQFF; CDR3nt: TGTGCCAGCAGCTATCCGACTAGCGGACATAAAGGGGAGCAGTTCTTC
v_gene: TRBV9; d_gene: TRBD2; abundance: .; j_gene: TRBJ2-1; CDR3aa: CASSQGLAEGNEQFF; CDR3nt: TGTGCCAGCAGCCAGGGACTAGCGGAAGGGAATGAGCAGTTCTTC
v_gene: TRBV28; d_gene: .; abundance: .; j_gene: TRBJ2-5; CDR3aa: CASSPTGGETQYF; CDR3nt: TGTGCCAGCAGCCCGACTGGGGGAGAGACCCAGTACTTC
v_gene: TRBV5-1; d_gene: .; abundance: .; j_gene: TRBJ2-5; CDR3aa: CASSPLATGQETQYF; CDR3nt: TGCGCCAGCAGCCCACTAGCAACCGGCCAAGAGACCCAGTACTTC
v_gene: TRBV30; d_gene: .; abundance: .; j_gene: TRBJ2-7; CDR3aa: CAWSRRANYEQYF; CDR3nt: TGTGCCTGGAGTCGCAGGGCGAACTACGAGCAGTACTTC
v_gene: TRBV6-6; d_gene: .; abundance: .; j_gene: TRBJ1-1; CDR3aa: CASSEPLRGGTEAFF; CDR3nt: TGTGCCAGCAGCGAACCCCTTAGGGGGGGCACTGAAGCTTTCTTT
v_gene: TRBV19; d_gene: TRBD2; abundance: .; j_gene: TRBJ2-7; CDR3aa: CASSITASGDYEQYF; CDR3nt: TGTGCCAGTAGTATTACGGCTAGCGGGGACTACGAGCAGTACTTC
v_gene: TRBV18; d_gene: TRBD1; abundance: few; j_gene: TRBJ1-5; CDR3aa: CASSPGTGLDQPQHF; CDR3nt: TGTGCCAGCTCACCAGGGACAGGGTTGGACCAGCCCCAGCATTTT
v_gene: TRBV5-1; d_gene: .; abundance: .; j_gene: TRBJ2-7; CDR3aa: CASSLGQEGIGYEQYF; CDR3nt: TGCGCCAGCAGCTTGGGGCAGGAGGGAATAGGATACGAGCAGTACTTC
v_gene: TRBV6-8; d_gene: .; abundance: .; j_gene: TRBJ2-7; CDR3aa: CASSYSSRPTYEQYF; CDR3nt: TGTGCCAGCAGTTACTCGAGTAGGCCTACCTACGAGCAGTACTTC
v_gene: TRBV18; d_gene: .; abundance: .; j_gene: TRBJ2-3; CDR3aa: CASSPLTLNTQYF; CDR3nt: TGTGCCAGCTCACCACTAACACTGAATACGCAGTATTTT
v_gene: TRBV7-2; d_gene: .; abundance: .; j_gene: TRBJ1-3; CDR3aa: CASSLRGSAGNTIYF; CDR3nt: TGTGCCAGCAGCTTACGGGGGAGTGCTGGAAACACCATATATTTT
v_gene: TRBV7-2; d_gene: .; abundance: once; j_gene: TRBJ2-3; CDR3aa: CASSPPFKQAQYF; CDR3nt: TGTGCCAGCAGCCCCCCTTTTAAGCAAGCGCAGTATTTT
v_gene: TRBV4-1; d_gene: TRBD2; abundance: .; j_gene: TRBJ2-1; CDR3aa: CASLEEAGGFYNEQFF; CDR3nt: TGCGCCAGCCTGGAAGAGGCGGGAGGGTTTTACAATGAGCAGTTCTTC
v_gene: TRBV5-1; d_gene: TRBD1; abundance: .; j_gene: TRBJ1-4; CDR3aa: CASSRGTGDEKLFF; CDR3nt: TGCGCCAGCAGCCGCGGGACAGGGGATGAAAAACTGTTTTTT
v_gene: TRBV7-2; d_gene: TRBD1; abundance: .; j_gene: TRBJ2-7; CDR3aa: CASSSFSRDRGPTYEQYF; CDR3nt: TGTGCCAGCAGCTCCTTCAGCCGGGACAGGGGGCCCACCTACGAGCAGTACTTC
v_gene: TRBV11-2; d_gene: .; abundance: .; j_gene: TRBJ2-7; CDR3aa: CASNEGVPGPYEQYF; CDR3nt: TGTGCCAGCAATGAGGGGGTACCCGGACCCTACGAGCAGTACTTC
v_gene: TRBV7-3; d_gene: .; abundance: .; j_gene: TRBJ2-3; CDR3aa: CASSPMPLTDTQYF; CDR3nt: TGTGCCAGCAGCCCAATGCCCCTCACAGATACGCAGTATTTT
v_gene: TRBV28; d_gene: .; abundance: .; j_gene: TRBJ1-2; CDR3aa: CASRSGQAYYGYTF; CDR3nt: TGTGCCAGCAGATCTGGACAAGCTTACTATGGCTACACCTTC
v_gene: TRBV7-9; d_gene: .; abundance: .; j_gene: TRBJ2-7; CDR3aa: CASSPRARASWEQYF; CDR3nt: TGTGCCAGCAGCCCTCGGGCTAGGGCCTCGTGGGAGCAGTACTTC
v_gene: TRBV9; d_gene: .; abundance: few; j_gene: TRBJ1-5; CDR3aa: CASSVDVDQPQHF; CDR3nt: TGTGCCAGCAGCGTAGATGTGGATCAGCCCCAGCATTTT
v_gene: TRBV2; d_gene: .; abundance: .; j_gene: TRBJ2-6; CDR3aa: CASSATRGANVLTF; CDR3nt: TGTGCCAGCAGTGCCACTCGGGGGGCCAACGTCCTGACTTTC
v_gene: TRBV30; d_gene: .; abundance: .; j_gene: TRBJ1-3; CDR3aa: CAWSGGGNTIYF; CDR3nt: TGTGCCTGGAGTGGGGGGGGAAACACCATATATTTT
v_gene: TRBV19; d_gene: .; abundance: once; j_gene: TRBJ1-5; CDR3aa: CASSPWSGFSNQPQHF; CDR3nt: TGTGCCAGTAGTCCCTGGTCAGGGTTTAGCAATCAGCCCCAGCATTTT
v_gene: TRBV7-9; d_gene: TRBD1; abundance: .; j_gene: TRBJ2-7; CDR3aa: CASSRGQGASYEQYF; CDR3nt: TGTGCCAGCAGCCGAGGACAGGGGGCCTCCTACGAGCAGTACTTC
v_gene: TRBV6-6; d_gene: TRBD1; abundance: once; j_gene: TRBJ1-5; CDR3aa: CASSYSTQGNSQPQHF; CDR3nt: TGTGCCAGCAGTTACTCTACACAGGGGAACAGTCAGCCCCAGCATTTT
v_gene: TRBV7-9; d_gene: .; abundance: .; j_gene: TRBJ2-2; CDR3aa: CASSPVTGELFF; CDR3nt: TGTGCCAGCAGCCCGGTCACCGGGGAGCTGTTTTTT
v_gene: TRBV18; d_gene: .; abundance: once; j_gene: TRBJ2-1; CDR3aa: CASSTTSGPLGNEQFF; CDR3nt: TGTGCCAGCTCTACGACCTCCGGACCCCTCGGCAATGAGCAGTTCTTC
v_gene: TRBV18; d_gene: TRBD1; abundance: .; j_gene: TRBJ2-2; CDR3aa: CASSPSSGTGRTGELFF; CDR3nt: TGTGCCAGCTCACCATCGTCCGGGACAGGACGGACCGGGGAGCTGTTTTTT
v_gene: TRBV4-1; d_gene: TRBD1; abundance: .; j_gene: TRBJ1-4; CDR3aa: CASSPDRGVNEKLFF; CDR3nt: TGCGCCAGCAGCCCCGACAGGGGAGTCAATGAAAAACTGTTTTTT
v_gene: TRBV7-9; d_gene: TRBD1; abundance: .; j_gene: TRBJ1-5; CDR3aa: CASSLAQGWEQPQHF; CDR3nt: TGTGCCAGCAGCTTAGCACAGGGGTGGGAACAGCCCCAGCATTTT